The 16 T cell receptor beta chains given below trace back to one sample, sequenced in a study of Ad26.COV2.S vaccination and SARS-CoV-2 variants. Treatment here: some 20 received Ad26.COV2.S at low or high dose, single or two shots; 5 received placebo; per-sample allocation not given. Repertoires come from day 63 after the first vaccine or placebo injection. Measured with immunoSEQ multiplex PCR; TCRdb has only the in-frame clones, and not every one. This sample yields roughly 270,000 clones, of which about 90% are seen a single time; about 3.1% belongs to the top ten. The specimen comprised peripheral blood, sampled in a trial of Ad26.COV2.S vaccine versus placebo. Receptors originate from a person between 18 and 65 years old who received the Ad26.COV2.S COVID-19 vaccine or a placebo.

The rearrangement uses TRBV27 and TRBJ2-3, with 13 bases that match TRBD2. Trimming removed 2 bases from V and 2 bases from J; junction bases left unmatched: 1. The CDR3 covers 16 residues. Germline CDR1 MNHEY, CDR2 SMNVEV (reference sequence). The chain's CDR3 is CASSLTSGRDTDTQYF. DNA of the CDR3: TGTGCCAGCAGTTTAACTAGCGGGAGGGACACAGATACGCAGTATTTT.

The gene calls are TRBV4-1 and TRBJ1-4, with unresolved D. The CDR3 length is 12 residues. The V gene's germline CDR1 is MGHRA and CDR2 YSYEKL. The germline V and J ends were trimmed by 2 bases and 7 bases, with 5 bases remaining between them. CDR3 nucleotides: TGCGCCAGCAGCCAACTATCTGAAAAACTGTTTTTT. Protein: CASSQLSEKLFF.

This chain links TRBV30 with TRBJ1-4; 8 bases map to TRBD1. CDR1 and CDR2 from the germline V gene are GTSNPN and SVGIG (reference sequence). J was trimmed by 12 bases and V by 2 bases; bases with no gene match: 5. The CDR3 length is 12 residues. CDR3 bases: TGTGCCTGGAGTCACAGGGGGGTTGAACTGTTTTTT. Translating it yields CAWSHRGVELFF.

CDR3 loop: CASSLTGSEAFF. CDR3 DNA sequence: TGCGCCAGCAGCTTGACAGGGAGTGAAGCTTTCTTT. The genes are TRBV5-1 and TRBJ1-1; D is possibly TRBD1 (6 bases). The CDR3 length is 12 residues. Per germline, CDR1 SGHRS and CDR2 YFSETQ. Between the trimmed V and J ends, which lost 1 base and 7 bases, there was a span of 8 bases.

CDR3: CATSSGPGQGDTGELFF. DNA for the CDR3: TGTGCCACCAGTTCAGGACCGGGACAGGGTGACACCGGGGAGCTGTTTTTT. The chain uses TRBV24-1 and TRBJ2-2, with 9 bases that match TRBD1. CDR3 length: 17 residues. Germline-derived CDR1 and CDR2 are KGHDR and SFDVKD. V was pared by 6 bases and J by 3 bases, with 10 bases of the junction left unmatched.

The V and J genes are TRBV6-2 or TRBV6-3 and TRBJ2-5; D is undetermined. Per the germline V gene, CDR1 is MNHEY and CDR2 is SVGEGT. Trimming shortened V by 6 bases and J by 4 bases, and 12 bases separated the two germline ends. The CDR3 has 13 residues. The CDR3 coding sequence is TGTGCCAGCAGCCATAATCCCCCAGAGACCCAGTACTTC. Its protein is CASSHNPPETQYF.

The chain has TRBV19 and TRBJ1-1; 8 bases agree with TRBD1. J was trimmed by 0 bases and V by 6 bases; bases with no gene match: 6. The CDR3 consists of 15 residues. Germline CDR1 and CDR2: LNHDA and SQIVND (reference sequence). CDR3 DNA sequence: TGTGCCAGTAGGAAGACAGGGGTCATGAACACTGAAGCTTTCTTT. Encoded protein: CASRKTGVMNTEAFF.

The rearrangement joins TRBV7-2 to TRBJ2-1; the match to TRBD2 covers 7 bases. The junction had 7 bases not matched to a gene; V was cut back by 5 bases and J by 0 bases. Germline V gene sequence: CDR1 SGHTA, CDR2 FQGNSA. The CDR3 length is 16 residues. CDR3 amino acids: CASSPKRDFSYNEQFF. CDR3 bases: TGTGCCAGCAGCCCCAAGCGGGACTTCTCCTACAATGAGCAGTTCTTC.

Here the CDR3 reads CASSLQSDTQYF. DNA of the CDR3: TGTGCCAGCAGCTTACAGTCCGATACGCAGTATTTT. This rearrangement joins TRBV7-9 to TRBJ2-3; D gene uncertain. CDR1 SEHNR and CDR2 FQNEAQ come from the germline V gene (reference sequence). This CDR3 is 12 amino acids long. Trimming left V 2 bases short and J 6 bases short, with 6 bases between.

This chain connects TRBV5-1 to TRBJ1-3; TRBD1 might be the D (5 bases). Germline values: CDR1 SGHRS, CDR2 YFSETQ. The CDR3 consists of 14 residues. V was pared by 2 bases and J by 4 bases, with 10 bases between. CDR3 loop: CASSLRGAGNTIYF. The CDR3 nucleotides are TGCGCCAGCAGCTTAAGGGGAGCAGGAAACACCATATATTTT.

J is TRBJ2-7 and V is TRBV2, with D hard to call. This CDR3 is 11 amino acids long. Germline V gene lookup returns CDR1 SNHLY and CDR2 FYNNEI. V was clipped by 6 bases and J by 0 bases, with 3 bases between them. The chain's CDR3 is CASSFSYEQYF. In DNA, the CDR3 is TGTGCCAGCAGCTTCTCCTACGAGCAGTACTTC.

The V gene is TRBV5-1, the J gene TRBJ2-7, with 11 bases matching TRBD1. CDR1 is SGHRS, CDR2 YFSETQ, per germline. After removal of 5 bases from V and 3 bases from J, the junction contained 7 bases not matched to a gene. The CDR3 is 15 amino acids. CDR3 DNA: TGCGCCAGCAGAATATCCGGGACAGGGGGCTACGAGCAGTACTTC. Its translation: CASRISGTGGYEQYF.

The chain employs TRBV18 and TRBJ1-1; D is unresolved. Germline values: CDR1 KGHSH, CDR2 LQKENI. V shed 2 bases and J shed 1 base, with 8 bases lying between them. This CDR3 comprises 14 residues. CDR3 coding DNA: TGTGCCAGCTCACCATTCGTCGAGAACACTGAAGCTTTCTTT. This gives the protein CASSPFVENTEAFF.

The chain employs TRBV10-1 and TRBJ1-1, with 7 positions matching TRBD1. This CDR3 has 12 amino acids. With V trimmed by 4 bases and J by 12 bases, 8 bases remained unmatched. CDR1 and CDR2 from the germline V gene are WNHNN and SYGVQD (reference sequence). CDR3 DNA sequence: TGCGCCAGCAGTGGGGCGGACAGGCATTCTTTCTTT. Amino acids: CASSGADRHSFF.

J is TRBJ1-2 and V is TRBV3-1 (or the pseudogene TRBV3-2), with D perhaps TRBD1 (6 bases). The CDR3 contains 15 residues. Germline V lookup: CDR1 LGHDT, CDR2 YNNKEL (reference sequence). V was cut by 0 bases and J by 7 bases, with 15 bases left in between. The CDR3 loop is CASSQEGTGHAGYTF. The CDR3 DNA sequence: TGTGCCAGCAGCCAAGAGGGAACAGGGCATGCTGGCTACACCTTC.

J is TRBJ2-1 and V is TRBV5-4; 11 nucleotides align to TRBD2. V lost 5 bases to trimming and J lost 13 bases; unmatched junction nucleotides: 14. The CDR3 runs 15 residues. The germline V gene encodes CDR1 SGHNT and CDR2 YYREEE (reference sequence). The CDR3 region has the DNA TGTGCCAGCAGAGCCACTAGCGGGGGCCCCCCACGTCAGTTCTTC. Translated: CASRATSGGPPRQFF. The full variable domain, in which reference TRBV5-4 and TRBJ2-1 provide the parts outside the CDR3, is ETGVTQSPTHLIKTRGQQVTLRCSSQSGHNTVSWYQQALGQGPQFIFQYYREEENGRGNFPPRFSGLQFPNYSSELNVNALELDDSALYLCASRATSGGPPRQFFGPGTRLTVL.